A single sample is the source of the 12 T cell receptor beta chains below, sequenced in a study of PD-1 blockade in mismatch repair-deficient tumors. Assay used: immunoSEQ multiplex PCR; TCRdb lists only in-frame clones, some missing. The sample lists approximately 60,000 clones; about 91% were seen once. The material sequenced was peripheral blood, taken 52 weeks after starting pembrolizumab. These receptors were collected from an adult with mismatch repair-deficient cancer.

This rearrangement joins TRBV2 to TRBJ2-7, with TRBD1 as a possible D gene (6 bases). V was clipped by 5 bases and J by 3 bases, with 17 bases between them. This CDR3 contains 15 residues. Germline CDR1 and CDR2: SNHLY and FYNNEI. CDR3 amino acids: CASSRDLRGGYEQYF. The CDR3 nucleotides are TGTGCCAGCAGTCGTGACCTAAGAGGGGGCTACGAGCAGTACTTC.

The V gene is TRBV29-1, the J gene TRBJ2-7; D might be TRBD1 or TRBD2, each matching 5 bases. Germline V gene lookup returns CDR1 SQVTM and CDR2 ANQGSEA. This CDR3 region has 15 residues. V lost 1 base and J 3 bases, leaving 16 bases between the germline ends. The CDR3 DNA reads TGCAGCGTTGAAGGGGCCGGGACCGCAAACTACGAGCAGTACTTC. The encoded protein is CSVEGAGTANYEQYF.

This clone was seen once. This chain links TRBV11-3 with TRBJ2-1; D uncertain. Germline CDR1 is SGHNT and CDR2 is YENEEA. Between the trimmed V and J ends, which lost 2 bases and 10 bases, there was a span of 15 bases. The CDR3 extends over 14 amino acids. CDR3 DNA: TGTGCCAGCAGCTTAACCGGGCTAAGATACGAGCAGTTCTTC. This encodes CASSLTGLRYEQFF.

Only one count was recorded for this clone. The chain combines TRBV18 with TRBJ2-3; D not certain. The CDR3 runs 16 residues. In germline, CDR1 is KGHSH, CDR2 LQKENI. V lost 0 bases, J lost 0 bases, and 10 bases lay in between. The CDR3 protein is CASSPPGRPSTDTQYF. DNA for the CDR3: TGTGCCAGCTCACCACCGGGCAGGCCTAGCACAGATACGCAGTATTTT.

This clone came up once. The chain employs TRBV21-1 and TRBJ2-7. TRBV21-1 is marked as a pseudogene. This CDR3 is built from 11 residues. The CDR3 nucleotides read TGTGCCAGCAGCCTCACCTACGAGCAGTACTTC. Its translation: CASSLTYEQYF.

This clone was counted only a few times. The chain employs TRBV25-1 and TRBJ1-3; 9 nucleotides agree with TRBD1. J was trimmed by 5 bases and V by 4 bases; bases with no gene match: 9. Germline V lookup: CDR1 MGHDK, CDR2 SYGVNS. The CDR3 is made up of 16 amino acids. This CDR3 is CASSGPGGQGRNTIYF. The CDR3 region has the DNA TGTGCCAGCAGTGGGCCTGGGGGACAGGGAAGAAACACCATATATTTT.

The CDR3 nucleotides are TGCGCCAGCAGCCTTCACAGGGGGACGAACACTGAAGCTTTCTTT. This gives the protein CASSLHRGTNTEAFF. The rearrangement joins TRBV4-1 to TRBJ1-1; 8 bases are a match to TRBD1. CDR1 and CDR2 from the germline V gene are MGHRA and YSYEKL. This CDR3 contains 15 residues. J gave up 1 base and V 4 bases, and 5 bases lay outside the gene matches.

The V and J genes are TRBV29-1 and TRBJ2-5; TRBD1 matches 8 bases. The CDR3 loop spans 13 amino acids. The V segment lost 6 bases and the J segment 4 bases; nucleotides outside the gene matches: 7. CDR1 is SQVTM and CDR2 is ANQGSEA in the germline V gene. CDR3 sequence (DNA): TGCAGCGTAGTATCCGACAGGGGAGAGACCCAGTACTTC. Translating gives CSVVSDRGETQYF.

The rearrangement uses TRBV4-1 and TRBJ2-3; TRBD2 matches 12 bases. Losses at the gene ends were 4 bases for V and 4 bases for J; bases not matched to a gene: 9. CDR3 size: 17 residues. The germline V gene encodes CDR1 MGHRA and CDR2 YSYEKL. The DNA for the CDR3 is TGCGCCAGCAGCCGGCGACTAGCGGGGGAGGAGGCAGATACGCAGTATTTT. Encoded protein: CASSRRLAGEEADTQYF.

As concerns this clone: The same CDR3 also results from other DNA sequences found in this sample. The chain combines TRBV9 with TRBJ2-1, with 8 positions matching TRBD2. Trimming took 1 base from V and 0 from J; bases not matched to a gene: 0. CDR3 size: 15 residues. Germline assignment: CDR1 SGDLS and CDR2 YYNGEE. CDR3 region: CASSVSGSSYNEQFF. CDR3 nucleotides: TGTGCCAGCAGCGTAAGCGGGAGCTCCTACAATGAGCAGTTCTTC.

This chain uses TRBV5-4 with TRBJ2-2; no clear D gene. This CDR3 region has 12 residues. V shed 0 bases and J shed 6 bases, with 3 bases lying between them. Germline CDR1 reads SGHNT; CDR2 reads YYREEE (reference sequence). The CDR3 nucleotides read TGTGCCAGCAGCTTGGAGTCCGGGGAGCTGTTTTTT. Translation: CASSLESGELFF.

The genes are TRBV4-1 and TRBJ2-5; D uncertain. The CDR3 length is 17 residues. Germline values: CDR1 MGHRA, CDR2 YSYEKL. With 1 base removed from V and 0 bases from J, the gap between germline ends came to 15 bases. The CDR3 coding sequence is TGCGCCAGCAGCCAAGGGCGGCTGCGGAGCTACCAAGAGACCCAGTACTTC. Amino acids: CASSQGRLRSYQETQYF.